The present TCR beta chain was sequenced within a study of human T cells and chemical hapten exposure. This CDR3 comprises 12 residues. The V end was cut by 6 bases, the J end by 6 bases, with 11 bases between. Germline V lookup: CDR1 MNHEY, CDR2 SVGEGT. For this clonotype: Antigen unknown.

As to time point: patch test 1, 2 weeks after DPC sensitization. The treatment was: therapeutic diphenylcyclopropenone sensitization with weekly scalp DPC. Blood draws came first, before each patch test. Study observations and caveats: Expanded TCRs clustered into significantly more large CDR3 similarity groups than controls, the analysis revealed.

Individual cDNA molecules had unique molecular identifiers attached to them by the library. The authors' processing: Sample-level TCR yields exhibited a median of approximately 96,000, with a range of about 23,224 to 700,000. TCRdb redid the calling of the RACE reads with MiXCR, one entry per CDR3 protein. TCRdb assigned the V and J calls; the authors' analysis was not used. The table has roughly 70,000 distinct CDR3 sequences, approximately 9.4% seen once. The sample was whole blood, taken in connection with sensitization to the hapten diphenylcyclopropenone (DPC). This chain uses TRBV6-2 or TRBV6-3 with TRBJ1-2; a weak D match, TRBD1 (5 bases). The receptor comes from a woman aged 40 to 49 with alopecia areata. Some clones in this sample may be carry-over from other donors' samples. CDR3 in amino acids: CASSPTDNGYTF. The CDR3 nucleotides are TGTGCCAGCAGCCCGACAGATAATGGCTACACCTTC.